This T cell receptor (beta chain) derives from a study of T cells in Graves' hyperthyroidism and ophthalmopathy. Researchers took RNA transcripts and amplified the TCR beta CDR3 regions from them. The HTBI primer set served for first-round RT-PCR of the TCR CDR3. TCRdb recomputed calls from the multiplex PCR reads with MiXCR, one row per CDR3 protein. The data show roughly 200,000 distinct CDR3 sequences, around 18% seen once. General observations from the study: Most expanded thyroid clonotypes above 0.001 also appeared in blood.

V dropped 2 bases and J dropped 3; count of bases not matched to a gene: 7. Germline V gene lookup returns CDR1 SGHAT and CDR2 FQNNGV. This CDR3 is built from 15 residues. In patients aged 18 to 65, hyperthyroidism was newly diagnosed, with duration under 2 months. The PBMCs were taken from around 9.1 ml of fresh peripheral blood. At least ten counts were recorded for this clonotype. Its antigen is currently unknown. The sample consisted of blood. The sequence came from a man aged 40-55 years with Graves' hyperthyroidism. The chain combines TRBV11-2 with TRBJ2-7; 7 bases are shared with TRBD1. DNA for the CDR3: TGTGCCAGCAGCTTATCTAGGGGACAGCACTACGAGCAGTACTTC. This translates into CASSLSRGQHYEQYF.